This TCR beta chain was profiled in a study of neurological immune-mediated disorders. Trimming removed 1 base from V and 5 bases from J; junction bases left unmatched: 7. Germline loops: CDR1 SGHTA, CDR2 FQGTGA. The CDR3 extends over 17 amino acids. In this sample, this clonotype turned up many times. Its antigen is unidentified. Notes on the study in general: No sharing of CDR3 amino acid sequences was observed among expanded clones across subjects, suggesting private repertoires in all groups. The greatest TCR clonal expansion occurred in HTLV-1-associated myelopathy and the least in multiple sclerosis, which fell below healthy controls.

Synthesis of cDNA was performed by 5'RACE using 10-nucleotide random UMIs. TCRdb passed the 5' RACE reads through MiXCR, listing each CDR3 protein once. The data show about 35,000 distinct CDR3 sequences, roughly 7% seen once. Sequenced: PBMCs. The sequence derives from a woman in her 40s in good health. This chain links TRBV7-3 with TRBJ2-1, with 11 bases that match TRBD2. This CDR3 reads CASSLSPLAGADNEQFF. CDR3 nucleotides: TGTGCCAGCAGCTTAAGTCCACTAGCGGGAGCGGACAATGAGCAGTTCTTC. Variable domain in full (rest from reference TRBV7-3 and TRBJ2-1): GAGVSQTPSNKVTEKGKYVELRCDPISGHTALYWYRQSLGQGPEFLIYFQGTGAADDSGLPNDRFFAVRPEGSVSTLKIQRTERGDSAVYLCASSLSPLAGADNEQFFGPGTRLTVL.